What follows are 30 T cell receptor beta chains derived from one specimen sequenced in a study of T cells and Merkel cell carcinoma outcomes. TCRdb keeps only in-frame clones here, not all; method: immunoSEQ multiplex PCR. Of 14,000 or so clones in the sample, around 90% were seen once. Material: tumor tissue from Merkel cell carcinoma. The receptors derive from a human donor with Merkel cell carcinoma.

The chain is built from TRBV29-1 and TRBJ1-1; D is unclear. Germline lookup yields CDR1 SQVTM and CDR2 ANQGSEA. The CDR3 extends over 12 amino acids. V lost 5 bases, J lost 1 base, and 8 bases lay in between. CDR3 residues: CSVINQNTEAFF. The CDR3 DNA reads as TGCAGCGTTATAAACCAGAACACTGAAGCTTTCTTT.

The rearrangement joins TRBV7-9 to TRBJ2-1; D is possibly TRBD2 (7 bases). The CDR3 has 15 residues. The ends were cut back, 5 bases at V and 4 bases at J, with 15 bases in the middle. Germline V gene sequence: CDR1 SEHNR, CDR2 FQNEAQ (reference sequence). CDR3 bases: TGTGCCAGCAGCCAAGGCGGGGGCCAGTACAATGAGCAGTTCTTC. Translating it yields CASSQGGGQYNEQFF. The whole variable domain, filled in from reference TRBV7-9 and TRBJ2-1, reads DTGVSQNPRHKITKRGQNVTFRCDPISEHNRLYWYRQTLGQGPEFLTYFQNEAQLEKSRLLSDRFSAERPKGSFSTLEIQRTEQGDSAMYLCASSQGGGQYNEQFFGPGTRLTVL.

The CDR3 reads CASSQDRGSTGYNEQFF. In DNA, the CDR3 is TGCGCCAGCAGCCAAGATAGGGGGTCAACGGGGTACAATGAGCAGTTCTTC. J is TRBJ2-1 and V is TRBV4-3, with D perhaps TRBD1 (6 bases). Between the trimmed V and J ends, which lost 0 bases and 4 bases, there was a span of 16 bases. CDR3 length: 17 amino acids. In germline, CDR1 is LGHNA, CDR2 YSLEER.

The chain uses TRBV9 and TRBJ2-5; unclear D gene. The CDR3 contains 14 residues. Germline V CDR1 and CDR2: SGDLS, YYNGEE. V was pared by 0 bases and J by 0 bases, with 6 bases between. The CDR3 DNA sequence: TGTGCCAGCAGCGTAGGTACAAACCAAGAGACCCAGTACTTC. Amino acids: CASSVGTNQETQYF.

The gene calls are TRBV5-4 and TRBJ2-3, with D uncertain. Trimming stripped 1 base from V and 5 bases from J, with 8 bases between. This CDR3 comprises 13 residues. Germline V gene lookup returns CDR1 SGHNT and CDR2 YYREEE (reference sequence). CDR3: CASSLYIRDTQYF. CDR3 coding DNA: TGTGCCAGCAGCTTGTATATCAGAGATACGCAGTATTTT.

The gene calls are TRBV28 and TRBJ1-1; tentatively, D is TRBD1 (5 bases). V was cut by 8 bases and J by 2 bases, with 15 bases left in between. Germline CDR1 reads MDHEN; CDR2 reads SYDVKM. The CDR3 length is 14 residues. The CDR3 protein is CASSGGAANTEAFF. The CDR3 region has the DNA TGTGCCAGCTCCGGAGGGGCGGCAAACACTGAAGCTTTCTTT.

V gene TRBV9 combines with J gene TRBJ2-2; D ambiguous. Germline V lookup: CDR1 SGDLS, CDR2 YYNGEE. V was cut by 3 bases and J by 6 bases, with 6 bases left in between. The CDR3 has 12 amino acids. The CDR3 region has the DNA TGTGCCAGCAGCGCGGGTCCCGGGGAGCTGTTTTTT. Its translation is CASSAGPGELFF.

The rearrangement joins TRBV23-1 to TRBJ1-3; D gene unclear. Being an ORF, TRBV23-1 has a function that is uncertain. The V end was cut by 2 bases, the J end by 4 bases, with 3 bases between. CDR3 length: 12 residues. CDR3 in amino acids: CASSQEGNTIYF. In nucleotides, the CDR3 is TGCGCCAGCAGTCAAGAGGGAAACACCATATATTTT.

The chain combines TRBV7-2 with TRBJ2-2; D is unclear. There are 13 residues in the CDR3. V lost 5 bases and J lost 5, with 9 bases in between. CDR1 and CDR2 from the germline V gene are SGHTA and FQGNSA. The DNA for the CDR3 is TGTGCCAGCAGCCTGGATTCGACCGGGGAGCTGTTTTTT. Translated, it gives CASSLDSTGELFF.

This chain connects TRBV7-8 to TRBJ2-7; TRBD1 agrees at 7 bases. The CDR3 runs to 14 residues. V dropped 7 bases and J dropped 3; count of bases not matched to a gene: 9. The germline gives CDR1 SGHVS, CDR2 FQNEAQ. The CDR3 region is CASKEGTAYYEQYF. The CDR3 DNA reads TGTGCCAGCAAAGAAGGGACAGCCTACTACGAGCAGTACTTC.

V usage is TRBV20-1 and J usage is TRBJ1-3; D ambiguous. V shed 1 base and J shed 5 bases, with 0 bases lying between them. The CDR3 is made up of 10 amino acids. CDR1 is DFQATT, CDR2 SNEGSKA, per germline (reference sequence). The CDR3 spells CSARGNTIYF. In DNA, the CDR3 is TGCAGTGCTAGAGGAAACACCATATATTTT.

V usage is TRBV30 and J usage is TRBJ2-2, with TRBD1 as a possible D gene (6 bases). The CDR3 runs to 14 residues. Germline V gives CDR1 GTSNPN, CDR2 SVGIG (reference sequence). V lost 8 bases to trimming and J lost 5 bases, with 18 bases between them. Written as DNA, the CDR3 is TGTGCCAGAGACCGGGACATGAAAACCGGGGAGCTGTTTTTT. This translates into CARDRDMKTGELFF.

The chain carries TRBV2 and TRBJ2-7; D remains unclear. Germline CDR1 and CDR2: SNHLY and FYNNEI. The germline V and J ends were trimmed by 4 bases and 0 bases, with 10 bases remaining between them. The CDR3 consists of 14 residues. The CDR3 spells CASSGQSSSYEQYF. The CDR3 nucleotides read TGTGCCAGCAGTGGGCAGTCCAGCTCCTACGAGCAGTACTTC.

On this clone itself: Other DNA sequences of this sample code for an identical CDR3. The chain is built from TRBV18 and TRBJ2-7; D remains unclear. The CDR3 totals 13 residues. V was trimmed by 1 base and J by 7 bases, leaving 11 bases between them. Germline lookup yields CDR1 KGHSH and CDR2 LQKENI. The CDR3 loop is CASSPQTSREQYF. The CDR3 DNA reads as TGTGCCAGCTCACCACAGACGTCCCGTGAGCAGTACTTC.

DNA for the CDR3: TGTGCCAGCAGTGTGGGAACAGGGAACAGGGAGACCCAGTACTTC. It specifies CASSVGTGNRETQYF. V is TRBV25-1 and J is TRBJ2-5, with a possible D match to TRBD1 (6 bases). V was trimmed by 4 bases and J by 5 bases, leaving 17 bases between them. The CDR3 length is 15 residues. CDR1 is MGHDK, CDR2 SYGVNS, per germline.

This sequence joins TRBV19 and TRBJ1-5; no clear D gene. V lost 4 bases and J 0 bases, leaving 22 bases between the germline ends. The V gene's germline CDR1 is LNHDA and CDR2 SQIVND (reference sequence). CDR3 length equals 19 residues. The CDR3 region has the DNA TGTGCCAGTAGTACCCTCAGGAGTCTCGGGATGTATAGCAATCAGCCCCAGCATTTT. This codes for CASSTLRSLGMYSNQPQHF.

The V call is TRBV11-1, the J call TRBJ2-6; TRBD2 matches at 8 bases. With V trimmed by 5 bases and J by 2 bases, 11 bases remained unmatched. Per the germline V gene, CDR1 is SGHAT and CDR2 is FQDESV (reference sequence). This CDR3 comprises 18 residues. CDR3 nucleotides: TGTGCCAGCAGCCAACCGGGACTAGAAATCCCTGGGGCCAACGTCCTGACTTTC. It yields the protein CASSQPGLEIPGANVLTF.

The chain has TRBV5-4 and TRBJ2-6; D call uncertain. The CDR3 contains 14 residues. Trimming took 2 bases from V and 3 from J, leaving 6 bases between them. Germline V gives CDR1 SGHNT, CDR2 YYREEE (reference sequence). Written as DNA, the CDR3 is TGTGCCAGCAGCTTAACCTTTGGGGCCAACGTCCTGACTTTC. Protein: CASSLTFGANVLTF. The variable domain in full, completed from reference TRBV5-4 and TRBJ2-6, reads ETGVTQSPTHLIKTRGQQVTLRCSSQSGHNTVSWYQQALGQGPQFIFQYYREEENGRGNFPPRFSGLQFPNYSSELNVNALELDDSALYLCASSLTFGANVLTFGAGSRLTVL.

The V call is TRBV7-2, the J call TRBJ2-7; D not certain. The CDR3 is 18 amino acids. V lost 2 bases, J lost 1 base, and 21 bases lay in between. The germline gives CDR1 SGHTA, CDR2 FQGNSA. The CDR3 protein is CASSLKFGGSSQSYEQYF. The CDR3 DNA reads TGTGCCAGCAGCTTAAAGTTTGGTGGCAGCTCCCAATCCTACGAGCAGTACTTC.

The chain employs TRBV9 and TRBJ2-7; TRBD2 matches 8 bases. Germline-derived CDR1 and CDR2 are SGDLS and YYNGEE. J was trimmed by 3 bases and V by 3 bases; bases with no gene match: 2. The CDR3 runs 13 residues. The CDR3 protein is CASSGTSFYEQYF. The CDR3 DNA reads as TGTGCCAGCAGCGGGACTAGCTTCTACGAGCAGTACTTC. The whole variable domain, remainder taken from reference TRBV9 and TRBJ2-7, is DSGVTQTPKHLITATGQRVTLRCSPRSGDLSVYWYQQSLDQGLQFLIQYYNGEERAKGNILERFSAQQFPDLHSELNLSSLELGDSALYFCASSGTSFYEQYFGPGTRLTVT.

Turning to this clone: Other DNA sequences in this sample translate to the same CDR3. The rearrangement joins TRBV4-3 to TRBJ1-6, with 7 bases aligning to TRBD1. After removal of 1 base from V and 5 bases from J, the junction contained 5 bases not matched to a gene. This CDR3 region has 16 residues. Germline V gives CDR1 LGHNA, CDR2 YSLEER. The DNA of the CDR3 is TGCGCCAGCAGCCAAGGCGTTGGGACAGATAATTCACCCCTCCACTTT. Residues: CASSQGVGTDNSPLHF.

In its sample, this clone was seen a few times. The chain is built from TRBV30 and TRBJ1-2; D call uncertain. Germline V gives CDR1 GTSNPN, CDR2 SVGIG (reference sequence). V lost 3 bases to trimming and J lost 5 bases, with 13 bases between them. This CDR3 is 13 amino acids long. CDR3 residues: CAWSPESPYGYTF. For the CDR3, the DNA is TGTGCCTGGAGCCCTGAGAGCCCGTATGGCTACACCTTC. The full variable domain, with the rest looked up from reference TRBV30 and TRBJ1-2, is SQTIHQWPATLVQPVGSPLSLECTVEGTSNPNLYWYRQAAGRGLQLLFYSVGIGQISSEVPQNLSASRPQDRQFILSSKKLLLSDSGFYLCAWSPESPYGYTFGSGTRLTVV.

This chain connects TRBV7-2 to TRBJ1-2; D is perhaps TRBD1 (5 bases). Germline V gene data show CDR1 as SGHTA and CDR2 as FQGNSA. The CDR3 is 13 amino acids. Trimming removed 5 bases from V and 2 bases from J, with 9 bases in between. The CDR3 DNA follows: TGTGCCAGCAGCCCGGGACCGAACTATGGCTACACCTTC. Its protein product is CASSPGPNYGYTF.

This chain joins TRBV30 and TRBJ1-4; D is unclear. V was pared by 1 base and J by 5 bases, with 8 bases between. This CDR3 region has 13 residues. Germline CDR1 GTSNPN, CDR2 SVGIG (reference sequence). CDR3 in amino acids: CAWSEFENEKLFF. CDR3 in DNA: TGTGCCTGGAGTGAGTTTGAAAATGAAAAACTGTTTTTT.

J is TRBJ1-5 and V is TRBV5-1; TRBD1 aligns across 8 bases. The trim removed 4 bases at V and 5 bases at J, leaving 5 bases unmatched. The germline V gene has CDR1 SGHRS and CDR2 YFSETQ. This CDR3 comprises 14 residues. This CDR3 reads CASSPQGGDQPQHF. As DNA, the CDR3 is TGCGCCAGCAGCCCACAGGGGGGAGATCAGCCCCAGCATTTT.

The sample holds one count of this clone. This chain uses TRBV29-1 with TRBJ1-3; D is unclear. The V and J ends lost 5 bases and 8 bases respectively, with 7 bases between them. Germline V CDR1 and CDR2: SQVTM, ANQGSEA. The CDR3 covers 10 residues. CDR3 sequence: CSVTKDTIYF. CDR3 in DNA: TGCAGCGTTACTAAGGACACCATATATTTT.

V is TRBV20-1 and J is TRBJ2-3; TRBD1 is a possible D gene (5 bases). The CDR3 has 11 residues. Germline V gene lookup returns CDR1 DFQATT and CDR2 SNEGSKA (reference sequence). V dropped 6 bases and J dropped 4 bases, with 8 bases sitting between them. The CDR3 sequence is CSARTSDTQYF. CDR3 nucleotides: TGCAGTGCGAGGACATCAGATACGCAGTATTTT.

The J gene is TRBJ1-1, the V gene TRBV4-3; 10 nucleotides agree with TRBD1. The CDR3 consists of 16 residues. V was clipped by 1 base and J by 3 bases; unmatched bases: 5. Looked up from germline, CDR1 is LGHNA and CDR2 is YSLEER. The CDR3 spells CASSQVLGTGDTEAFF. CDR3 nucleotides: TGCGCCAGCAGCCAAGTCTTGGGGACAGGGGACACTGAAGCTTTCTTT.

For the CDR3, the DNA is TGCGCCAGCAGCTTGGATTTGGGACACACCGGGGAGCTGTTTTTT. It encodes CASSLDLGHTGELFF. The gene calls are TRBV5-1 and TRBJ2-2; either TRBD1 or TRBD2 may supply D (5 bases each). V gave up 0 bases and J gave up 3 bases, with 9 bases separating them. Germline V gene lookup returns CDR1 SGHRS and CDR2 YFSETQ. This CDR3 is built from 15 residues.

The V call is TRBV4-1, the J call TRBJ1-2, with 7 positions matching TRBD1. The CDR3 is made up of 15 amino acids. Losses at the gene ends were 4 bases for V and 4 bases for J; bases not matched to a gene: 9. Per the germline V gene, CDR1 is MGHRA and CDR2 is YSYEKL. CDR3 sequence: CASSLTRAGGYGYTF. The DNA of the CDR3 is TGCGCCAGCAGCCTTACAAGGGCAGGGGGCTATGGCTACACCTTC.